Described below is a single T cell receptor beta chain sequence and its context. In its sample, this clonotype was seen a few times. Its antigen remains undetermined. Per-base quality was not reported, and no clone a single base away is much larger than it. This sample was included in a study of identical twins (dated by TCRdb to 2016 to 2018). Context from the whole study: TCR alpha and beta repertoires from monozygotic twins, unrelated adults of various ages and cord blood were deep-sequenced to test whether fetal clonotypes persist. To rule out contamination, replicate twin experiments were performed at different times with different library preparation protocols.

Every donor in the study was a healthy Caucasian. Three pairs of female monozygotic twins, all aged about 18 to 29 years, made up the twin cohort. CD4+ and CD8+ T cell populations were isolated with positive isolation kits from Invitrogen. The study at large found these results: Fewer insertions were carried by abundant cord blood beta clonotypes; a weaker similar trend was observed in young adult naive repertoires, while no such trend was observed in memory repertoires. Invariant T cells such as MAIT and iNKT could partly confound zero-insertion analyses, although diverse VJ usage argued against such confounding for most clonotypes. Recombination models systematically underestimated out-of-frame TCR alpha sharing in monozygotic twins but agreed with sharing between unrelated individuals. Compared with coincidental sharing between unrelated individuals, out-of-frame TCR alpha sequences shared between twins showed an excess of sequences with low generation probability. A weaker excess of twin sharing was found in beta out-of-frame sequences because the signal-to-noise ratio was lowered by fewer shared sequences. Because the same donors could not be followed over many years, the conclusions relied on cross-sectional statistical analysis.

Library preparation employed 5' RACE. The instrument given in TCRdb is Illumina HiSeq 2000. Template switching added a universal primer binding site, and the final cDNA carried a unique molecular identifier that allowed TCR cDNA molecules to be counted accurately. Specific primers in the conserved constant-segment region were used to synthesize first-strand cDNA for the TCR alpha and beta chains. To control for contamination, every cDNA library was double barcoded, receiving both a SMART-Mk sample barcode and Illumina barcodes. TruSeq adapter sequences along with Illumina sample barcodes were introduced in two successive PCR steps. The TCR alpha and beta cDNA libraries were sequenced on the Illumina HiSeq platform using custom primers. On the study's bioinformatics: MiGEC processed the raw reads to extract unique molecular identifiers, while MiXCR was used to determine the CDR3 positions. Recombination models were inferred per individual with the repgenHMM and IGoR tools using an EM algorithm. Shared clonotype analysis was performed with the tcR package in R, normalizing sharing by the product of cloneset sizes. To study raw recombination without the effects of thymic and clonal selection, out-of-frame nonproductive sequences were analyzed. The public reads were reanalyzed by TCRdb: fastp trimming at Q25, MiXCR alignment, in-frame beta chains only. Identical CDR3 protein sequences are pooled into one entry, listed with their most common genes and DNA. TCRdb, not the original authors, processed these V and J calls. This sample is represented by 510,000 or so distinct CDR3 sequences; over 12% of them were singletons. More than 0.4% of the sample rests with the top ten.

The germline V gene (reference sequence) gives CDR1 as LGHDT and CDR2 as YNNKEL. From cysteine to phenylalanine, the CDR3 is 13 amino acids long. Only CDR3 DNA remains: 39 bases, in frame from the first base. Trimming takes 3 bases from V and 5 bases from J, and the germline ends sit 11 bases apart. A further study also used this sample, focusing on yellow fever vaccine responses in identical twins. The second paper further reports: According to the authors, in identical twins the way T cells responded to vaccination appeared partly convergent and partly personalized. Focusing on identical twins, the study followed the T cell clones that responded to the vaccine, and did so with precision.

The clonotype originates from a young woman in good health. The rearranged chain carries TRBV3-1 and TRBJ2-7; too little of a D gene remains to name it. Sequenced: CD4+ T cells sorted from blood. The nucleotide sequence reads TGTGCCAGCAGCCAGAGTCAGATCCACGAGCAGTACTTC. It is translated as CASSQSQIHEQYF.